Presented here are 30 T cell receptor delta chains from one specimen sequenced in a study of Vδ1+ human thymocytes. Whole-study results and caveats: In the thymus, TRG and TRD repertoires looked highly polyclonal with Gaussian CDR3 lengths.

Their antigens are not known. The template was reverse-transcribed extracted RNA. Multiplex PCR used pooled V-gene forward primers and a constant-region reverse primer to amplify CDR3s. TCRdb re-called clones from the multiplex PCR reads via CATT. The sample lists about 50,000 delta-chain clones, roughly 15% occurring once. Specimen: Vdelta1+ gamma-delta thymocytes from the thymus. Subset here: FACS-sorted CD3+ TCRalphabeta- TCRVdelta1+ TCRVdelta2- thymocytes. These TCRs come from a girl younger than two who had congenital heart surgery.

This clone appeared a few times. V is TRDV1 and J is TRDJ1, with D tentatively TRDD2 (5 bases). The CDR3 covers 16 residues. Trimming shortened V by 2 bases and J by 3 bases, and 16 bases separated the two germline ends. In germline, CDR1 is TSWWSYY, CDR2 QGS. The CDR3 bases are TGTGCTCTTGGGGAAGGCGGCCTACAGGGCCCCGATAAACTCATCTTT. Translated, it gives CALGEGGLQGPDKLIF.

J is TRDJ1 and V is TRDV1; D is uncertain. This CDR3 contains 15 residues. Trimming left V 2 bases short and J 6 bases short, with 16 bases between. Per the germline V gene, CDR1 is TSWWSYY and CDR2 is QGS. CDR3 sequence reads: CALGEMSNLCHKLIF. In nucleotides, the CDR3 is TGTGCTCTTGGGGAAATGTCCAACCTTTGTCATAAACTCATCTTT.

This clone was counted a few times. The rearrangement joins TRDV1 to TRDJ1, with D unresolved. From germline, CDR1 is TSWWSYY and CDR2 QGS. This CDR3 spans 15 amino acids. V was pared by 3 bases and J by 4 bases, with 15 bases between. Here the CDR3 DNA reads TGTGCTCTTGGGGACGCCCCACGGACCCACGATAAACTCATCTTT. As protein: CALGDAPRTHDKLIF.

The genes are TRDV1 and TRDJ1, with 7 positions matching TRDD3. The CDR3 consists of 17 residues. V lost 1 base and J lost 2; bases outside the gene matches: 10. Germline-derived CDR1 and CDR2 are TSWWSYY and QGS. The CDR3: CALGEPLLGTLTDKLIF. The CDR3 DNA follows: TGTGCTCTTGGGGAACCCCTACTGGGGACCCTTACCGATAAACTCATCTTT.

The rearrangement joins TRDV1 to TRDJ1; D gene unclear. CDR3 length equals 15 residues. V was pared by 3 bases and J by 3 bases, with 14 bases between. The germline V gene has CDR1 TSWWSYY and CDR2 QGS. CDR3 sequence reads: CALGDHELVPDKLIF. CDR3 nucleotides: TGTGCTCTTGGGGATCATGAGCTGGTCCCCGATAAACTCATCTTT.

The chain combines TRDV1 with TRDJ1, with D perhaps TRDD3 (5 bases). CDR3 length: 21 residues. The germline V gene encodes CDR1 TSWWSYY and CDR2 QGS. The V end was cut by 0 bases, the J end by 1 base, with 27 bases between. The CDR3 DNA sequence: TGTGCTCTTGGGGAACTATGCAAAAGGTTAGGTGCCGAGGGGGCCACCGATAAACTCATCTTT. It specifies CALGELCKRLGAEGATDKLIF.

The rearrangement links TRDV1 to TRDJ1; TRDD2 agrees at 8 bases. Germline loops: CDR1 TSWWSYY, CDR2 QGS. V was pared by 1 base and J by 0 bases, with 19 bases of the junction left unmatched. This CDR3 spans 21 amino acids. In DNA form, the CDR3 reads TGTGCTCTTGGGGAACCGACGGTCTTCCTACTAAGTCCTGGGGACACCGATAAACTCATCTTT. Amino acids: CALGEPTVFLLSPGDTDKLIF.

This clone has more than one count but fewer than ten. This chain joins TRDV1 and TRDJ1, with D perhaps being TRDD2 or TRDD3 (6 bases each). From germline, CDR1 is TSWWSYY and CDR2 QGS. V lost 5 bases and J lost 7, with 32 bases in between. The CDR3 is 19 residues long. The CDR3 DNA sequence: TGTGCTCTTGGGACCCGAGTCAGTTTAGCTCCTACTGGGTGGGCTAAACTCATCTTT. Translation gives CALGTRVSLAPTGWAKLIF.

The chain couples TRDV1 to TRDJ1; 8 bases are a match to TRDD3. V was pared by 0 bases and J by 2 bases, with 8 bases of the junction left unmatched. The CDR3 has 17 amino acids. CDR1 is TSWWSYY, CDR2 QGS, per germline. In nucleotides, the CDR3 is TGTGCTCTTGGGGAACTCCCGAACTTGGGGGATACCGATAAACTCATCTTT. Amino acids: CALGELPNLGDTDKLIF.

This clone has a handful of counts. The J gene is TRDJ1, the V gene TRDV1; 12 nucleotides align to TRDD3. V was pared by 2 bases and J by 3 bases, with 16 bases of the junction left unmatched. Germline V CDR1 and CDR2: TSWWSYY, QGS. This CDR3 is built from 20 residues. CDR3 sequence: CALGESRLAEYWGIPDKLIF. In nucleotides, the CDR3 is TGTGCTCTTGGGGAATCCAGATTGGCCGAGTACTGGGGGATACCCGATAAACTCATCTTT.

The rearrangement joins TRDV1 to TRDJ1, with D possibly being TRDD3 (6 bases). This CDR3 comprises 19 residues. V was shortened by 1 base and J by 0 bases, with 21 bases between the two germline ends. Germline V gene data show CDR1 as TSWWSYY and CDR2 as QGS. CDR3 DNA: TGTGCTCTTGGGGAACATGTTCCCCTCTGGGGTTCGGACACCGATAAACTCATCTTT. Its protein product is CALGEHVPLWGSDTDKLIF.

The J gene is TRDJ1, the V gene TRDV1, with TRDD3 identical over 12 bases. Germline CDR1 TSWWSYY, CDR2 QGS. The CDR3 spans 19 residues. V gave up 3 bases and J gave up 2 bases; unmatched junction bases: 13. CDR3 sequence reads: CALGDKGVPWGIRTDKLIF. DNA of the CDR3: TGTGCTCTTGGGGACAAAGGGGTACCCTGGGGGATACGAACCGATAAACTCATCTTT.

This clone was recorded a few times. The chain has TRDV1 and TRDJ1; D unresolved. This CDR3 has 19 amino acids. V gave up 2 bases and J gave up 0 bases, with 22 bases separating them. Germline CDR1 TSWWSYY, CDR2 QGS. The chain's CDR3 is CALGESPFGTKAYTDKLIF. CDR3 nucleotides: TGTGCTCTTGGGGAATCTCCTTTCGGAACCAAAGCGTACACCGATAAACTCATCTTT.

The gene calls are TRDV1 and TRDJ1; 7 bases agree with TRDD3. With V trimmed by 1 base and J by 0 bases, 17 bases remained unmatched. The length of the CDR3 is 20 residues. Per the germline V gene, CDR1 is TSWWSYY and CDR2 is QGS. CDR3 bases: TGTGCTCTTGGGGAACAGACTAAGCGTGGGGGAGCCGCGTACACCGATAAACTCATCTTT. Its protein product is CALGEQTKRGGAAYTDKLIF.

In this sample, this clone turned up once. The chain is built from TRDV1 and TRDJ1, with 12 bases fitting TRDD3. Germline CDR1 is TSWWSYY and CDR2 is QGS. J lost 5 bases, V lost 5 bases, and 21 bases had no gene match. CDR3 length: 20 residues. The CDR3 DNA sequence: TGTGCTCTTGGGAAGAGGGGCCGTCTGGGGGATACGTGCTCGGGGGATAAACTCATCTTT. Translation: CALGKRGRLGDTCSGDKLIF.

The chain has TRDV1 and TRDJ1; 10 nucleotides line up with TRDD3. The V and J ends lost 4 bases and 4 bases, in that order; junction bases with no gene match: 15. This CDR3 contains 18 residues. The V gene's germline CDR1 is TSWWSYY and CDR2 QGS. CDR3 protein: CALGVPPHWGMEFDKLIF. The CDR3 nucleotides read TGTGCTCTTGGGGTCCCCCCCCACTGGGGGATGGAGTTCGATAAACTCATCTTT.

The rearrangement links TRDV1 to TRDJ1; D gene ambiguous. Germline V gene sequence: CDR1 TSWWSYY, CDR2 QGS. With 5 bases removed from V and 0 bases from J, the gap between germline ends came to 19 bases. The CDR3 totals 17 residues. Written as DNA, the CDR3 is TGTGCTCTTGGGTCCCGTCTAAAGACCCTGTACACCGATAAACTCATCTTT. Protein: CALGSRLKTLYTDKLIF.

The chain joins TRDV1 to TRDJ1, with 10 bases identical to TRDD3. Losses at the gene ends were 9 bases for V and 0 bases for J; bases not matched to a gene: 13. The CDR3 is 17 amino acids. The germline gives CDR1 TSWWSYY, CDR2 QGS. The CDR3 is CALSPSRGDTYTDKLIF. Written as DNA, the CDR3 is TGTGCTCTGAGTCCTAGTAGGGGGGATACGTACACCGATAAACTCATCTTT.

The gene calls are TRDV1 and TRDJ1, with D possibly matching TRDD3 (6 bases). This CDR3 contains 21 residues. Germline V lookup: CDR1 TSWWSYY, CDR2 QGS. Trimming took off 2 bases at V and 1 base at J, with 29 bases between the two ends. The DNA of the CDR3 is TGTGCTCTTGGGGAAAAGCCCTACTACGGGGGACCACCTATCTTCACCGATAAACTCATCTTT. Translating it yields CALGEKPYYGGPPIFTDKLIF.

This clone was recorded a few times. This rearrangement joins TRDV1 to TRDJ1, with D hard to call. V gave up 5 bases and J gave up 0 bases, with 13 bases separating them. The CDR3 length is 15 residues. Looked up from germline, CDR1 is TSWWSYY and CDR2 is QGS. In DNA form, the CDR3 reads TGTGCTCTTGGGCGAGCATTTTCCCACACCGATAAACTCATCTTT. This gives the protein CALGRAFSHTDKLIF.

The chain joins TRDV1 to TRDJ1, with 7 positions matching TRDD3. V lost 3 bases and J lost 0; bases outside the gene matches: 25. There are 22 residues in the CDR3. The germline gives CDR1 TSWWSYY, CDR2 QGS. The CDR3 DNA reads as TGTGCTCTTGGGGACCTAAGCTTCCCTTCACCGCTGATAGGGGGATACACCGATAAACTCATCTTT. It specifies CALGDLSFPSPLIGGYTDKLIF.

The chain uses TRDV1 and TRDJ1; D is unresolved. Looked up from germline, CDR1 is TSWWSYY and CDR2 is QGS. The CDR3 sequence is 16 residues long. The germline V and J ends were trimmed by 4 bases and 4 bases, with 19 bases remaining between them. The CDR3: CALGGLAGSGLDKLIF. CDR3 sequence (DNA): TGTGCTCTTGGGGGCCTCGCGGGGTCTGGTCTCGATAAACTCATCTTT.

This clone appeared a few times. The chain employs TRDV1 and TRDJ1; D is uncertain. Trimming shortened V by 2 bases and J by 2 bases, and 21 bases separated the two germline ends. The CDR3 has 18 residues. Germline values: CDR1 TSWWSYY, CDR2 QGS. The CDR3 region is CALGEKLYRTSRTDKLIF. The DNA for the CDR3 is TGTGCTCTTGGGGAAAAGCTCTACCGTACAAGTCGGACCGATAAACTCATCTTT.

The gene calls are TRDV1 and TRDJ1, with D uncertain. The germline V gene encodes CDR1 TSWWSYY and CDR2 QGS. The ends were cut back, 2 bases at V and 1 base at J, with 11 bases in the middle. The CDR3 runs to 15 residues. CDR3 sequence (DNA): TGTGCTCTTGGGGAAGGCGAATATGGCACCGATAAACTCATCTTT. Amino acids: CALGEGEYGTDKLIF.

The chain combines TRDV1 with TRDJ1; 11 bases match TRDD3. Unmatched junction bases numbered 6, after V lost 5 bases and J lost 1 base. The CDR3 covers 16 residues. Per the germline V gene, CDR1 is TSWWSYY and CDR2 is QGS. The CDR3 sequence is CALGWGIRLSTDKLIF. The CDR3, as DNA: TGTGCTCTTGGGTGGGGGATACGCTTGTCCACCGATAAACTCATCTTT.

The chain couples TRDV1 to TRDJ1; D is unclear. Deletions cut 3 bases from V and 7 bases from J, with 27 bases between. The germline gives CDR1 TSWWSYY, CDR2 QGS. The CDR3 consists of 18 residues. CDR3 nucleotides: TGTGCTCTTGGGGATGTGTATAATACCTCCCCCGGGCACTGTAAACTCATCTTT. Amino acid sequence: CALGDVYNTSPGHCKLIF.

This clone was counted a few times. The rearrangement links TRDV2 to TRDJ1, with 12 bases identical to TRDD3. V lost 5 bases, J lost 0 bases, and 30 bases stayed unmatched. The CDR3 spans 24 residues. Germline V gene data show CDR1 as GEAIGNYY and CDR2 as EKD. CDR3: CACATAPQRPYWGIPEGYTDKLIF. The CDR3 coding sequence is TGTGCCTGTGCGACCGCACCCCAAAGACCCTACTGGGGGATACCGGAAGGGTACACCGATAAACTCATCTTT.

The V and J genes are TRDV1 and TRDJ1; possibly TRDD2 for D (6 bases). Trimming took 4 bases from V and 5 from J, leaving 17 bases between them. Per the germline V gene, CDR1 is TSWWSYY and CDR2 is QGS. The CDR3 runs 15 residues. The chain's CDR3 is CALGALLPDEDKLIF. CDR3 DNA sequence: TGTGCTCTTGGGGCACTCCTTCCAGACGAGGATAAACTCATCTTT.

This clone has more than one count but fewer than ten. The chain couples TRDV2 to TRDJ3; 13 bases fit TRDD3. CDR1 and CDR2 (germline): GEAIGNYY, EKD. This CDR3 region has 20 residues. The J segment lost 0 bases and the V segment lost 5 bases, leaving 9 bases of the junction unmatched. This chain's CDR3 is CACAITGGYVLSWDTRQMFF. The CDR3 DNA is TGTGCCTGTGCCATTACTGGGGGATACGTACTCTCCTGGGACACCCGACAGATGTTTTTC.

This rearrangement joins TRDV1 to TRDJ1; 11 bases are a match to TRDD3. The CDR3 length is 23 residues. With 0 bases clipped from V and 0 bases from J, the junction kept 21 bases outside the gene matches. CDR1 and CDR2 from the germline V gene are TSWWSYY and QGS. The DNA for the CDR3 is TGTGCTCTTGGGGAACTTTCGTTCCAACTTGGGGGATACGGGCCGGAGGACACCGATAAACTCATCTTT. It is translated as CALGELSFQLGGYGPEDTDKLIF.